Here is one TCR beta chain with its context. These data originate in a study of control samples from healthy donors and cancer patients. Profiling relied on immunoSEQ multiplex PCR, and the TCRdb table lists in-frame clones only, not all of them. The data show around 190,000 clones, approximately 94% seen once. The receptor comes from a man aged 30 to 39 in good health. Material: blood.

CDR3 loop: CAWSVAFQETQYF. CDR3 DNA sequence: TGTGCCTGGAGTGTCGCCTTTCAAGAGACCCAGTACTTC. The J gene is TRBJ2-5, the V gene TRBV30; D unclear. The CDR3 totals 13 residues. Germline assignment: CDR1 GTSNPN and CDR2 SVGIG (reference sequence). Trimming removed 0 bases at V and 2 bases at J, with 7 bases between.